This entry lists 30 T cell receptor beta chains sequenced from one sample in a study of sequential checkpoint blockade in melanoma. The treatment: randomized to nivolumab then ipilimumab (arm A) or the reverse (arm B). Clones were sequenced by immunoSEQ multiplex PCR, and TCRdb holds only the in-frame ones, with some missing. The sample holds some 6,100 clones, roughly 52% seen once. Sequenced here: CD8+ T cells sorted from blood (inferred from file names), sampled from a patient given nivolumab and ipilimumab in sequence. Every receptor here comes from a human donor with melanoma.

The gene calls are TRBV11-2 and TRBJ2-7, with 10 bases identical to TRBD2. The CDR3 runs to 15 residues. Trimming cost V 5 bases and J 2 bases; bases outside gene matches: 6. The germline CDR1 and CDR2 sequences are SGHAT and FQNNGV. The CDR3 DNA is TGTGCCAGCAGCCCCAGTAGCGGGAGGACCTACGAGCAGTACTTC. Its protein product is CASSPSSGRTYEQYF.

V usage is TRBV29-1 and J usage is TRBJ2-7; 10 bases line up with TRBD1. The CDR3 is 13 residues long. With 5 bases clipped from V and 0 bases from J, the junction kept 1 base outside the gene matches. CDR1 is SQVTM, CDR2 ANQGSEA, per germline. The CDR3 region has the DNA TGCAGCGTTCGGGACAGGGGCTCCTACGAGCAGTACTTC. Amino acids: CSVRDRGSYEQYF.

V and J are TRBV5-1 and TRBJ2-7, with 7 bases matching TRBD1. CDR3 length: 15 residues. Per germline, CDR1 SGHRS and CDR2 YFSETQ. The ends lost 0 bases at V and 3 bases at J; junction bases unmatched: 6. The CDR3 sequence: CASSLVMGQSYEQYF. The CDR3 bases are TGCGCCAGCAGCTTGGTTATGGGACAGAGCTACGAGCAGTACTTC.

A few counts support this clone. The V and J genes are TRBV11-2 and TRBJ2-7; D gene ambiguous. Germline V gene data show CDR1 as SGHAT and CDR2 as FQNNGV. The CDR3 loop spans 15 amino acids. Trimming took off 0 bases at V and 2 bases at J, with 11 bases between the two ends. The CDR3 reads CASSLDPTATYEQYF. In DNA form, the CDR3 reads TGTGCCAGCAGCTTAGACCCGACTGCAACCTACGAGCAGTACTTC.

The rearrangement joins TRBV6-5 to TRBJ2-3; TRBD2 is a possible D gene (6 bases). Germline V gene data show CDR1 as MNHEY and CDR2 as SVGAGI. V lost 7 bases and J lost 2, with 13 bases in between. The CDR3 runs to 14 residues. The CDR3 coding sequence is TGTGCCAGCAACGACGGGACTCCCACAGATACGCAGTATTTT. Protein product: CASNDGTPTDTQYF.

The chain employs TRBV27 and TRBJ2-1; 10 bases agree with TRBD2. J lost 2 bases, V lost 3 bases, and 4 bases had no gene match. CDR3 length: 16 residues. Germline V gene data show CDR1 as MNHEY and CDR2 as SMNVEV (reference sequence). CDR3 bases: TGTGCCAGCAGTTTGGCGGGACTAGCGCCCTACAATGAGCAGTTCTTC. Translating it yields CASSLAGLAPYNEQFF.

V gene TRBV27 combines with J gene TRBJ1-2; 9 nucleotides match TRBD1. The V and J ends lost 2 bases and 3 bases, in that order; junction bases with no gene match: 4. The CDR3 contains 15 residues. Germline V gene lookup returns CDR1 MNHEY and CDR2 SMNVEV (reference sequence). CDR3 protein: CASSLTGTGYYGYTF. The CDR3 nucleotides read TGTGCCAGCAGTTTAACCGGGACAGGGTACTATGGCTACACCTTC.

The chain uses TRBV7-3 and TRBJ2-1; the D gene is possibly TRBD1 (6 bases). The V gene lost 2 bases and the J gene lost 7 bases, with 24 bases spanning the gap. This CDR3 region has 18 residues. The germline CDR1 and CDR2 sequences are SGHTA and FQGTGA. CDR3 coding DNA: TGTGCCAGCAGCTTAGAGGGGTTGGCGATGGGGGCCGGGAATGAGCAGTTCTTC. Protein: CASSLEGLAMGAGNEQFF.

V and J are TRBV2 and TRBJ2-1; TRBD2 might be the D (5 bases). The CDR3 spans 14 residues. V was clipped by 11 bases and J by 3 bases, with 17 bases between them. The germline V gene encodes CDR1 SNHLY and CDR2 FYNNEI. The CDR3 nucleotides read TGTGCCTGCACAGCCCTGGGGAGCTACAATGAGCAGTTCTTC. Translation: CACTALGSYNEQFF.

The CDR3 bases are TGTGCCACCAGCAGAGAGATGAAGGAGCAAGAGACCCAGTACTTC. Encoded protein: CATSREMKEQETQYF. The chain couples TRBV15 to TRBJ2-5, with no clear D. V was cut by 0 bases and J by 2 bases, with 10 bases left in between. Germline V lookup: CDR1 LNHNV, CDR2 YYDKDF (reference sequence). The CDR3 runs 15 residues.

This CDR3 reads CASSDRSYEQYF. The CDR3 coding sequence is TGTGCCAGTAGTGACAGATCCTACGAGCAGTACTTC. This chain connects TRBV19 to TRBJ2-7; D is perhaps TRBD1 (5 bases). V was trimmed by 5 bases and J by 1 base, leaving 6 bases between them. This CDR3 contains 12 residues. Per the germline V gene, CDR1 is LNHDA and CDR2 is SQIVND (reference sequence).

The chain recombines TRBV6-6 with TRBJ2-7; no firm D call. The CDR3 runs 14 residues. Trimming took off 5 bases at V and 2 bases at J, with 13 bases between the two ends. From germline, CDR1 is MNHNY and CDR2 SVGAGI (reference sequence). CDR3 nucleotides: TGTGCCAGCAGTCAAGCTCTTCCTACCTACGAGCAGTACTTC. Its protein product is CASSQALPTYEQYF.

The sample holds a few counts of this clone. This sequence joins TRBV20-1 and TRBJ1-2; TRBD1 matches 8 bases. The CDR3 has 11 residues. The germline V gene has CDR1 DFQATT and CDR2 SNEGSKA (reference sequence). Here the CDR3 reads CRAGGEGGYTF. In DNA form, the CDR3 reads TGCAGGGCAGGGGGCGAGGGGGGCTACACCTTC.

The gene calls are TRBV9 and TRBJ1-2; 9 bases are shared with TRBD1. The CDR3 loop spans 14 amino acids. Germline CDR1 is SGDLS and CDR2 is YYNGEE. V gave up 4 bases and J gave up 3 bases; unmatched junction bases: 4. This CDR3 reads CASSTGQGYYGYTF. The CDR3 nucleotides read TGTGCCAGCAGCACAGGACAGGGGTACTATGGCTACACCTTC.

V gene TRBV4-2 combines with J gene TRBJ2-3; TRBD2 matches 11 bases. Germline lookup yields CDR1 LGHNA and CDR2 YNFKEQ. The ends lost 4 bases at V and 4 bases at J; junction bases unmatched: 7. This CDR3 is 16 amino acids long. This CDR3 reads CASSPLAGGPPDTQYF. The CDR3 DNA reads TGTGCCAGCAGCCCCTTAGCGGGGGGGCCCCCAGATACGCAGTATTTT.

This sequence joins TRBV4-1 and TRBJ2-7; 7 bases line up with TRBD1. V trimming: 3 bases; J trimming: 3 bases; junction bases outside the gene matches: 2. This CDR3 is 13 amino acids long. Per germline, CDR1 MGHRA and CDR2 YSYEKL. DNA of the CDR3: TGCGCCAGCAGCCACAGACAGGGCTACGAGCAGTACTTC. Translating gives CASSHRQGYEQYF.

The rearrangement links TRBV2 to TRBJ2-3, with D possibly matching TRBD1 (8 bases). Germline-derived CDR1 and CDR2 are SNHLY and FYNNEI. CDR3 size: 17 residues. The V gene lost 6 bases and the J gene lost 4 bases, with 23 bases spanning the gap. CDR3 nucleotides: TGTGCCAGCAGCTACCAACAGGGGGAGGGTTTCGCAGATACGCAGTATTTT. Amino acid sequence: CASSYQQGEGFADTQYF. Full variable domain (rest looked up from reference TRBV2 and TRBJ2-3): EPEVTQTPSHQVTQMGQEVILRCVPISNHLYFYWYRQILGQKVEFLVSFYNNEISEKSEIFDDQFSVERPDGSNFTLKIRSTKLEDSAMYFCASSYQQGEGFADTQYFGPGTRLTVL.

The V and J genes are TRBV7-8 and TRBJ2-7; 8 positions match TRBD2. V lost 5 bases, J lost 2 bases, and 8 bases stayed unmatched. The CDR3 is 15 residues long. In germline, CDR1 is SGHVS, CDR2 FQNEAQ. This CDR3 is CASSLMGLDPYEQYF. The CDR3 DNA sequence: TGTGCCAGCAGCCTTATGGGACTAGACCCCTACGAGCAGTACTTC.

This chain links TRBV6-5 with TRBJ1-1, with D unclear. V lost 0 bases to trimming and J lost 8 bases, with 7 bases between them. Germline assignment: CDR1 MNHEY and CDR2 SVGAGI. The CDR3 covers 12 residues. CDR3 residues: CASSYSGVEAFF. The CDR3 DNA is TGTGCCAGCAGTTACTCCGGGGTGGAAGCTTTCTTT.

The chain is built from TRBV7-9 and TRBJ1-1; 8 nucleotides agree with TRBD1. CDR3 length: 15 amino acids. V gave up 2 bases and J gave up 10 bases; unmatched junction bases: 12. Germline CDR1 reads SEHNR; CDR2 reads FQNEAQ (reference sequence). This CDR3 reads CASSLKQGATSGAFF. CDR3 DNA: TGTGCCAGCAGCTTAAAGCAGGGGGCGACCTCTGGAGCTTTCTTT.

By proportion, this clone is medium-sized. The genes are TRBV10-3 and TRBJ2-1, with no clear D. CDR3 length: 13 amino acids. Germline V gene lookup returns CDR1 ENHRY and CDR2 SYGVKD. Trimming removed 0 bases from V and 4 bases from J, with 4 bases in between. The CDR3 here is CAISESEYNEQFF. The CDR3 DNA sequence: TGTGCCATCAGTGAGTCTGAGTACAATGAGCAGTTCTTC.

This clone came up a few times. This chain uses TRBV4-3 with TRBJ1-5; TRBD1 aligns across 7 bases. The junction had 8 bases not matched to a gene; V was cut back by 3 bases and J by 3 bases. CDR3 length: 16 residues. The germline CDR1 and CDR2 sequences are LGHNA and YSLEER. The CDR3 spells CASSQGTGEYNQPQHF. CDR3 bases: TGCGCCAGCAGCCAGGGAACAGGGGAATACAATCAGCCCCAGCATTTT.

The chain has TRBV4-2 and TRBJ1-5; 7 bases map to TRBD1. Trimming at V came to 2 bases and at J to 7 bases, leaving 14 bases not matched to a gene. This CDR3 region has 17 residues. CDR1 and CDR2 (germline): LGHNA, YNFKEQ. CDR3 DNA sequence: TGTGCCAGCAGCCAAACCAAGACAGGGTTTAGTAAGCAGCCCCAGCATTTT. Its translation: CASSQTKTGFSKQPQHF.

This sequence joins TRBV4-1 and TRBJ2-3; 8 bases are shared with TRBD2. The CDR3 is 16 residues long. CDR1 and CDR2 from the germline V gene are MGHRA and YSYEKL. After removal of 1 base from V and 0 bases from J, the junction contained 3 bases not matched to a gene. CDR3 protein: CASSQVSGASTDTQYF. DNA for the CDR3: TGCGCCAGCAGCCAAGTTAGCGGGGCTAGCACAGATACGCAGTATTTT.

V is TRBV19 and J is TRBJ1-1; D gene uncertain. CDR1 and CDR2 from the germline V gene are LNHDA and SQIVND (reference sequence). The CDR3 runs to 12 residues. The germline V and J ends were trimmed by 3 bases and 11 bases, with 13 bases remaining between them. The CDR3 here is CASSIGPQLAFF. CDR3 nucleotide sequence: TGTGCCAGTAGTATCGGTCCCCAATTGGCTTTCTTT. The full variable domain, with the rest looked up from reference TRBV19 and TRBJ1-1, is DGGITQSPKYLFRKEGQNVTLSCEQNLNHDAMYWYRQDPGQGLRLIYYSQIVNDFQKGDIAEGYSVSREKKESFPLTVTSAQKNPTAFYLCASSIGPQLAFFGQGTRLTVV.

The genes are TRBV9 and TRBJ1-6, with unresolved D. The ends were cut back, 2 bases at V and 5 bases at J, with 8 bases in the middle. The CDR3 spans 14 residues. CDR1 SGDLS and CDR2 YYNGEE come from the germline V gene. The CDR3 region has the DNA TGTGCCAGCAGCGTCCAGTCTGATAATTCACCCCTCCACTTT. Its protein product is CASSVQSDNSPLHF.

This clone turned up a few times. The chain joins TRBV7-9 to TRBJ2-7; 9 bases match TRBD1. The ends lost 3 bases at V and 2 bases at J; junction bases unmatched: 2. The CDR3 has 14 amino acids. Per germline, CDR1 SEHNR and CDR2 FQNEAQ (reference sequence). CDR3 in DNA: TGTGCCAGCAGCTTCGGGACAGGGCCCTACGAGCAGTACTTC. This gives the protein CASSFGTGPYEQYF.

This clone is labeled as medium-sized. The chain employs TRBV7-9 and TRBJ2-3; TRBD2 is a possible D gene (6 bases). The germline V and J ends were trimmed by 5 bases and 5 bases, with 14 bases remaining between them. The CDR3 runs to 14 residues. Germline-derived CDR1 and CDR2 are SEHNR and FQNEAQ (reference sequence). The CDR3 protein is CASSGRKEGDTQYF. The CDR3 coding sequence is TGTGCCAGCAGCGGACGGAAGGAGGGAGATACGCAGTATTTT. Combining the CDR3 with reference TRBV7-9 and TRBJ2-3 gives the whole variable domain DTGVSQNPRHKITKRGQNVTFRCDPISEHNRLYWYRQTLGQGPEFLTYFQNEAQLEKSRLLSDRFSAERPKGSFSTLEIQRTEQGDSAMYLCASSGRKEGDTQYFGPGTRLTVL.

The chain carries TRBV11-3 and TRBJ2-4, with 8 nucleotides matching TRBD1. Germline V CDR1 and CDR2: SGHNT, YENEEA. The CDR3 extends over 15 amino acids. V dropped 3 bases and J dropped 6; count of bases not matched to a gene: 7. The CDR3 DNA reads as TGTGCCAGCAGCTTCCAGACAGGGGTTGTAAACATTCAGTACTTC. Its translation: CASSFQTGVVNIQYF.

In this sample, this clone turned up a few times. The rearrangement joins TRBV5-1 to TRBJ2-7, with 8 bases aligning to TRBD1. Germline lookup yields CDR1 SGHRS and CDR2 YFSETQ. The CDR3 is 14 amino acids. J was trimmed by 2 bases and V by 1 base; bases with no gene match: 2. The CDR3 nucleotides are TGCGCCAGCAGCTTGATACAGGGGGCCTACGAGCAGTACTTC. Protein: CASSLIQGAYEQYF.